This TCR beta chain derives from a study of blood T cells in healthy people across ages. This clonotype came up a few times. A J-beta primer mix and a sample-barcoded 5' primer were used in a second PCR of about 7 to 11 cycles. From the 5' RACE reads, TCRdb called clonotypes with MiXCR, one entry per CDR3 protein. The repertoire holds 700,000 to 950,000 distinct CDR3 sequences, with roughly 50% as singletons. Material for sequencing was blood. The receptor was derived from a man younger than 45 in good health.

CDR3 amino acids: CASSQDSGEGNEQFF. The CDR3 DNA follows: TGTGCCAGCAGCCAAGACAGCGGGGAAGGTAATGAGCAGTTCTTC. The chain uses TRBV4-2 and TRBJ2-1; 7 positions agree with TRBD2. V trimming: 0 bases; J trimming: 7 bases; junction bases outside the gene matches: 6. CDR3 size: 15 residues. CDR1 and CDR2 (germline): LGHNA, YNFKEQ.